Each of the 31 T cell receptor beta chains below was sequenced from the same sample in a study of blood T cell repertoires in COVID-19. TCRdb's table, derived via immunoSEQ multiplex PCR, lists solely in-frame clones and lacks some. Of approximately 92,000 clones in the sample, around three quarters were seen once. Material for sequencing was peripheral blood. Receptors originate from a man between 45 and 60 years old who had recovered from COVID-19.

The sample holds a few counts of this clone. V and J are TRBV13 and TRBJ2-1; TRBD1 matches at 11 bases. With V trimmed by 5 bases and J by 4 bases, 4 bases remained unmatched. In germline, CDR1 is PRHDT, CDR2 FYEKMQ (reference sequence). The CDR3 has 15 residues. CDR3 DNA: TGTGCCAGCAGCCGAGGGACAGGGGGTTACAATGAGCAGTTCTTC. Its protein product is CASSRGTGGYNEQFF.

The chain couples TRBV6-4 to TRBJ1-1; maybe TRBD1 (6 bases). The V end lost 2 bases, the J end lost 2 bases, and 9 bases lay between the germline ends. This CDR3 is 14 amino acids long. Germline V gene lookup returns CDR1 MRHNA and CDR2 SNTAGT. The CDR3 bases are TGTGCCAGCAGTGACACGGACAGAAACACTGAAGCTTTCTTT. It codes for CASSDTDRNTEAFF.

This clone showed up just once. J is TRBJ2-3 and V is TRBV4-2; 9 bases agree with TRBD2. CDR3 length: 17 amino acids. Per germline, CDR1 LGHNA and CDR2 YNFKEQ. V lost 5 bases and J lost 2; bases outside the gene matches: 11. In DNA, the CDR3 is TGTGCCAGCAGCGCTCCGTCCCTAGCGGGAAACACAGATACGCAGTATTTT. Its translation: CASSAPSLAGNTDTQYF.

The V gene is TRBV5-8, the J gene TRBJ1-2; D not certain. Germline CDR1 is SGHTS and CDR2 is YDEGEE. V was pared by 0 bases and J by 1 base, with 7 bases between. The CDR3 totals 14 residues. CDR3 residues: CASSLANFNYGYTF. The DNA for the CDR3 is TGTGCCAGCAGCTTGGCCAACTTTAACTATGGCTACACCTTC.

This chain uses TRBV5-4 with TRBJ2-2, with 7 bases lining up with TRBD2. There are 16 residues in the CDR3. Germline V gene lookup returns CDR1 SGHNT and CDR2 YYREEE (reference sequence). After removal of 4 bases from V and 4 bases from J, the junction contained 10 bases not matched to a gene. The CDR3 spells CASSPGREDGTGELFF. In DNA form, the CDR3 reads TGTGCCAGCAGCCCCGGTCGGGAGGACGGCACCGGGGAGCTGTTTTTT. The full variable domain, its missing parts supplied by reference TRBV5-4 and TRBJ2-2, is ETGVTQSPTHLIKTRGQQVTLRCSSQSGHNTVSWYQQALGQGPQFIFQYYREEENGRGNFPPRFSGLQFPNYSSELNVNALELDDSALYLCASSPGREDGTGELFFGEGSRLTVL.

The V gene is TRBV2, the J gene TRBJ1-5, with TRBD1 matching 8 bases. The CDR3 extends over 13 amino acids. V trimming: 8 bases; J trimming: 7 bases; junction bases outside the gene matches: 7. CDR1 and CDR2 from the germline V gene are SNHLY and FYNNEI. The CDR3 DNA sequence: TGTGCCAGCTCGAAGGACAGGGACCAGCCCCAGCATTTT. Protein product: CASSKDRDQPQHF.

V gene TRBV7-2 combines with J gene TRBJ2-1; D is possibly TRBD2 (6 bases). The CDR3 extends over 15 amino acids. From germline, CDR1 is SGHTA and CDR2 FQGNSA. V lost 5 bases and J lost 6, with 17 bases in between. The chain's CDR3 is CASSPGWRGPNEQFF. The CDR3, as DNA: TGTGCCAGCAGCCCTGGGTGGCGGGGTCCCAATGAGCAGTTCTTC.

This chain connects TRBV7-9 to TRBJ2-7; 10 bases are a match to TRBD1. Germline V gives CDR1 SEHNR, CDR2 FQNEAQ (reference sequence). Trimming took 0 bases from V and 1 from J; bases not matched to a gene: 3. The CDR3 is 16 residues long. CDR3 protein: CASSLAGTGDSYEQYF. The CDR3 nucleotides read TGTGCCAGCAGCTTAGCCGGGACAGGGGATTCCTACGAGCAGTACTTC.

This sequence joins TRBV7-8 and TRBJ1-2; TRBD1 aligns across 10 bases. CDR1 is SGHVS and CDR2 is FQNEAQ in the germline V gene. Germline trimming cut 3 bases from V and 11 bases from J; bases unmatched to any gene: 12. There are 15 residues in the CDR3. The CDR3 DNA is TGTGCCAGCAGCTTCGTCGTAGGGACAGGGGAAAGTTACACCTTC. Its translation: CASSFVVGTGESYTF.

The V call is TRBV7-3, the J call TRBJ2-1, with 12 bases that match TRBD2. After removal of 0 bases from V and 4 bases from J, the junction contained 7 bases not matched to a gene. Germline CDR1 and CDR2: SGHTA and FQGTGA. The CDR3 contains 18 residues. The CDR3 nucleotides are TGTGCCAGCAGCTTAACGTTGTCTAGCGGGGGGGCATACAATGAGCAGTTCTTC. This sequence encodes CASSLTLSSGGAYNEQFF.

The gene calls are TRBV5-1 and TRBJ2-3; 11 nucleotides line up with TRBD2. CDR3 length equals 15 residues. V lost 2 bases to trimming and J lost 4 bases; unmatched junction nucleotides: 3. Germline CDR1 SGHRS, CDR2 YFSETQ. The CDR3 protein is CASSFSGGAADTQYF. For the CDR3, the DNA is TGCGCCAGCAGCTTTAGCGGGGGGGCGGCAGATACGCAGTATTTT.

The chain employs TRBV2 and TRBJ2-5; possible D gene TRBD2, 6 bases. The CDR3 runs 13 residues. V lost 8 bases, J lost 4 bases, and 14 bases lay in between. Germline V CDR1 and CDR2: SNHLY, FYNNEI. The CDR3 loop reads CASGRLVGETQYF. The CDR3 region has the DNA TGTGCCAGCGGAAGACTAGTAGGAGAGACCCAGTACTTC.

With respect to this clone: The same CDR3 arises from other DNA sequences in this sample as well. CDR3 sequence: CASSPSDSRGYTF. The CDR3 DNA is TGTGCCAGCTCACCATCGGACAGCCGGGGCTACACCTTC. V and J are TRBV18 and TRBJ1-2, with D maybe TRBD1 (6 bases). From germline, CDR1 is KGHSH and CDR2 LQKENI. CDR3 length: 13 residues. V lost 2 bases and J lost 8, with 12 bases in between.

This chain links TRBV2 with TRBJ2-2; tentatively, D is TRBD1 (5 bases). Germline lookup yields CDR1 SNHLY and CDR2 FYNNEI. V dropped 7 bases and J dropped 2 bases, with 11 bases sitting between them. The CDR3 consists of 14 residues. DNA of the CDR3: TGTGCCAGCAAAGGCGACAGTAACACCGGGGAGCTGTTTTTT. This codes for CASKGDSNTGELFF.

This clone came up once. The chain is built from TRBV7-2 and TRBJ1-2; 9 bases match TRBD1. Unmatched junction bases numbered 5, after V lost 5 bases and J lost 4 bases. The germline gives CDR1 SGHTA, CDR2 FQGNSA. The CDR3 has 14 residues. The chain's CDR3 is CASSIQGASYGYTF. CDR3 in DNA: TGTGCCAGCAGCATACAGGGGGCTAGCTATGGCTACACCTTC.

The rearrangement uses TRBV6-5 and TRBJ1-2; no clear D gene. The germline V and J ends were trimmed by 4 bases and 8 bases, with 11 bases remaining between them. Germline V gene sequence: CDR1 MNHEY, CDR2 SVGAGI. The CDR3 covers 12 residues. The CDR3 loop reads CASSSREEGYTF. In DNA form, the CDR3 reads TGTGCCAGCAGTTCACGAGAGGAAGGCTACACCTTC.

This clone showed up just once. The chain's CDR3 is CASSLLPSGPGELFF. The CDR3 coding sequence is TGTGCCAGCAGCCTGCTCCCCTCTGGCCCCGGGGAGCTGTTTTTT. The chain employs TRBV3-1 (or the pseudogene TRBV3-2) and TRBJ2-2; no clear D. CDR1 is LGHDT, CDR2 YNNKEL, per germline (reference sequence). V was pared by 4 bases and J by 6 bases, with 15 bases between. CDR3 size: 15 residues.

This chain uses TRBV27 with TRBJ1-1, with a possible D match to TRBD1 (5 bases). V lost 5 bases and J lost 4, with 26 bases in between. The germline CDR1 and CDR2 sequences are MNHEY and SMNVEV (reference sequence). The length of the CDR3 is 18 residues. The CDR3 sequence: CASSLSSLSDGRGTEAFF. In nucleotides, the CDR3 is TGTGCCAGCAGTCTCAGTAGCTTGAGTGATGGGAGGGGCACTGAAGCTTTCTTT.

The chain couples TRBV13 to TRBJ2-3, with D tentatively TRBD2 (6 bases). The CDR3 is 14 residues long. From germline, CDR1 is PRHDT and CDR2 FYEKMQ (reference sequence). Between the trimmed V and J ends, which lost 2 bases and 9 bases, there was a span of 15 bases. CDR3: CASSLPSLAPTQYF. The CDR3 DNA follows: TGTGCCAGCAGCTTACCATCGCTAGCGCCCACGCAGTATTTT.

The chain joins TRBV6-2 or TRBV6-3 to TRBJ2-4; unclear D gene. Trimming left V 5 bases short and J 7 bases short, with 9 bases between. Germline values: CDR1 MNHEY, CDR2 SVGEGT. The CDR3 sequence is 12 residues long. Written as DNA, the CDR3 is TGTGCCAGCAGTCCCATTGGCAACATTCAGTACTTC. Encoded protein: CASSPIGNIQYF.

The chain couples TRBV28 to TRBJ1-2, with TRBD1 as a possible D gene (5 bases). The CDR3 sequence is 12 residues long. The germline CDR1 and CDR2 sequences are MDHEN and SYDVKM. V shed 9 bases and J shed 7 bases, with 15 bases lying between them. CDR3 nucleotide sequence: TGTGCCAGTCAGGCGGGGCTGGGTGGCTACACCTTC. It translates to CASQAGLGGYTF.

CDR3 region: CATTGTSGTGELFF. CDR3 bases: TGTGCCACCACAGGGACTAGCGGCACCGGGGAGCTGTTTTTT. The chain recombines TRBV24-1 with TRBJ2-2; TRBD2 matches 11 bases. The germline CDR1 and CDR2 sequences are KGHDR and SFDVKD. The CDR3 spans 14 residues. V shed 8 bases, J shed 4 bases, and the junction held 2 bases outside the gene matches.

V usage is TRBV19 and J usage is TRBJ2-2, with D maybe TRBD2 (8 bases). Looked up from germline, CDR1 is LNHDA and CDR2 is SQIVND (reference sequence). V dropped 5 bases and J dropped 5 bases, with 24 bases sitting between them. CDR3 length equals 18 residues. The CDR3 here is CASSRTGRTGGRTGELFF. The CDR3 nucleotides read TGTGCCAGTAGTCGGACAGGACGAACGGGGGGGCGGACCGGGGAGCTGTTTTTT.

The chain joins TRBV4-2 to TRBJ2-4; TRBD2 matches 10 bases. V was clipped by 0 bases and J by 11 bases; unmatched bases: 7. The CDR3 covers 15 residues. Germline V gives CDR1 LGHNA, CDR2 YNFKEQ. CDR3 loop: CASSQDPAGGPVQYF. The CDR3 bases are TGTGCCAGCAGCCAAGATCCAGCGGGAGGGCCGGTTCAGTACTTC.

This chain links TRBV29-1 with TRBJ1-2; D is ambiguous. Germline CDR1 is SQVTM and CDR2 is ANQGSEA. The CDR3 contains 9 residues. The germline V and J ends were trimmed by 3 bases and 7 bases, with 3 bases remaining between them. CDR3 residues: CSVDSGYTF. The CDR3 nucleotides read TGCAGCGTTGACTCTGGCTACACCTTC.

The J gene is TRBJ1-5, the V gene TRBV5-6; D gene uncertain. CDR1 SGHDT and CDR2 YYEEEE come from the germline V gene. The CDR3 is 15 amino acids. V was clipped by 0 bases and J by 6 bases, with 13 bases between them. The CDR3 spells CASSLEGREGQPQHF. CDR3 nucleotides: TGTGCCAGCAGCTTGGAGGGTCGGGAGGGTCAGCCCCAGCATTTT.

The chain couples TRBV6-5 to TRBJ1-1, with 10 bases that match TRBD1. This CDR3 comprises 14 residues. The V and J ends lost 6 bases and 5 bases, in that order; junction bases with no gene match: 6. The V gene's germline CDR1 is MNHEY and CDR2 SVGAGI. The chain's CDR3 is CASRGTGEWTEAFF. The CDR3 DNA reads as TGTGCCAGCAGAGGGACAGGGGAGTGGACTGAAGCTTTCTTT.

The V gene is TRBV7-2, the J gene TRBJ2-4, with a weak D call TRBD1 (5 bases). CDR1 is SGHTA and CDR2 is FQGNSA in the germline V gene. Trimming took 1 base from V and 0 from J, leaving 7 bases between them. This CDR3 spans 15 amino acids. The CDR3 coding sequence is TGTGCCAGCAGCTTAGGGGGCCTAGCCAAAAACATTCAGTACTTC. This translates into CASSLGGLAKNIQYF.

The chain has TRBV2 and TRBJ1-5; D is unresolved. V lost 8 bases to trimming and J lost 1 base, with 12 bases between them. Germline loops: CDR1 SNHLY, CDR2 FYNNEI. The CDR3 length is 14 residues. The CDR3 nucleotides are TGTGCCAGCCAGGAGGGCAAGAGCAATCAGCCCCAGCATTTT. Translation gives CASQEGKSNQPQHF.

The V gene is TRBV7-9, the J gene TRBJ2-7; 7 bases are shared with TRBD1. The germline CDR1 and CDR2 sequences are SEHNR and FQNEAQ (reference sequence). The V segment lost 4 bases and the J segment 6 bases; nucleotides outside the gene matches: 15. This CDR3 contains 16 residues. DNA of the CDR3: TGTGCCAGCAGCTCCTATGAACAGACAGGGTCTATCGAGCAGTACTTC. Translation gives CASSSYEQTGSIEQYF.

The sample holds a few counts of this clone. The rearrangement joins TRBV3-1 (or the pseudogene TRBV3-2) to TRBJ2-1; D may be TRBD2 (5 bases). CDR1 is LGHDT, CDR2 YNNKEL, per germline (reference sequence). The V end was cut by 6 bases, the J end by 6 bases, with 9 bases between. This CDR3 comprises 12 residues. The CDR3 loop reads CASSPSGNEQFF. The CDR3 DNA reads as TGTGCCAGCAGTCCGAGCGGCAATGAGCAGTTCTTC.